This paragraph reports one T cell receptor beta chain. The record originates from a study of regulatory T cells in long-lasting Graves disease. Investigators prepared the TCR beta libraries by applying iRepertoire HTBI primers and Arm-PCR of CDR3 regions. TCRdb reprocessed the multiplex PCR reads via MiXCR and lists one record per CDR3 protein. Of 400,000 to 500,000 distinct CDR3 sequences listed, approximately 15% are singletons. Specified time point: newly diagnosed GD, antithyroid drugs for less than 3 months. Extracted PBMC RNA gave rise to the TCR library. American Thyroid Association guidelines defined how Graves' disease was diagnosed. These data are also associated with another study on T cells in Graves' hyperthyroidism and ophthalmopathy. According to that study: Most clonotypes expanded in the thyroid (above 0.001) were also present in blood.

Sequenced material: peripheral blood mononuclear cells (PBMCs), taken at new diagnosis, from a patient treated with antithyroid drugs. The source of this sequence is a young woman with Graves disease.

CDR3 sequence reads: CASILSPTSGRANNEQFF. For the CDR3, the DNA is TGTGCCAGCATTTTGAGTCCGACTAGCGGGAGGGCCAACAATGAGCAGTTCTTC. V is TRBV7-9 and J is TRBJ2-1; 14 nucleotides match TRBD2. The germline gives CDR1 SEHNR, CDR2 FQNEAQ (reference sequence). The CDR3 spans 18 residues. J gave up 5 bases and V 7 bases, and 13 bases lay outside the gene matches.